This TCR beta chain was captured by sequencing in a study of T cells in Graves' hyperthyroidism and ophthalmopathy. Amplification of TCR beta CDR3 regions was performed using RNA transcripts as template. The HTBI primer set drove a first-round RT-PCR of the TCR CDR3. Each CDR3 protein gets one entry after TCRdb re-called the multiplex PCR reads with MiXCR. The sample yields about 570,000 distinct CDR3 sequences, about 45% seen once. Study results and limitations: Median prediction lead before ophthalmopathy onset was 5 to 7.5 months with the model. The blood repertoire included most of the expanded thyroid clonotypes above 0.001. The authors' 13 V-J model separated ophthalmopathy from stable hyperthyroidism.

Comment on this clonotype: Its antigen remains unidentified.

The germline CDR1 and CDR2 sequences are SEHNR and FQNEAQ (reference sequence). With 5 bases removed from V and 15 bases from J, the gap between germline ends came to 20 bases. The CDR3 runs to 13 residues. Diagnoses were established using clinical symptoms, serum thyroxine and TRAb, thyroid ultrasound and orbital computed tomography. The sequenced sample was peripheral blood or thyroid tissue (not recorded which). This chain connects TRBV7-9 to TRBJ2-1; D might be TRBD1 or TRBD2, each matching 6 bases. The source is an adult woman with Graves' disease, either hyperthyroidism or ophthalmopathy (not recorded which). CDR3 bases: TGTGCCAGCAGCCCGGAGGGCCGGGACACGTCGTTCTTC. Its protein product is CASSPEGRDTSFF.